The source of this T cell receptor (beta chain) is a study of cytomegalovirus exposure and HLA in healthy donors. J was trimmed by 2 bases and V by 1 base; bases with no gene match: 3. This CDR3 comprises 15 residues. Per germline, CDR1 SGHNT and CDR2 YYREEE (reference sequence). The PCR had 60 Vbeta and 13 Jbeta primers. Sequencing was performed with immunoSEQ multiplex PCR; in TCRdb, only in-frame clones are kept and a portion is missing. This table holds 170,000 or so clones, 65% to 90% found once. The origin of this receptor is a man in his fifties in good health and CMV-seropositive. The sample consisted of PBMCs. The chain uses TRBV5-4 and TRBJ2-5; the match to TRBD1 covers 9 bases. In DNA, the CDR3 is TGTGCCAGCAGCTTGACAGGGGGCGGGCAAGAGACCCAGTACTTC. It is translated as CASSLTGGGQETQYF.